This T cell receptor (beta chain) was recorded in a study of vaccination effects on CD4 cells after COVID-19. As to this clone: The antigen is not known.

Generated by immunoSEQ multiplex PCR, the TCRdb table keeps only in-frame clones and is missing some. The top ten hold 1.5% to 2.5% of the sample, which has under 40,000 clones, around 80% seen once. Pools of viral peptides were used by the ViraFEST assay to expand antigen-specific CD4+ T cells ahead of sequencing. The culture ran for 10 days before CD4+ T cells were isolated. The participants, recipients of two vaccine doses, got either BNT162b2 or mRNA-1273. Trimming cost V 6 bases and J 9 bases, with 15 bases left between them. The CDR3 is 13 amino acids. Per germline, CDR1 MNHEY and CDR2 SMNVEV (reference sequence).

The sequence was collected from a human donor who received a COVID-19 vaccine. Some clones in this sample may be carry-over from other donors' samples. This chain links TRBV27 with TRBJ2-1, with D perhaps being TRBD1 or TRBD2 (5 bases each). The specimen comprised CD4+ T cells from PBMCs cultured with HCoV-NL63 spike peptides, sampled after COVID-19 vaccination. The CDR3: CASSKYGASEQFF. As DNA, the CDR3 is TGTGCCAGCAGCAAATACGGGGCCTCTGAGCAGTTCTTC.